This T cell receptor beta chain is from a study of tumor-infiltrating lymphocytes in primary liver carcinoma. For the study at large: Subjects consisted of male and female patients aged 30 to 69 years.

This CDR3 contains 15 residues. V was pared by 0 bases and J by 0 bases, with 6 bases between. In germline, CDR1 is SGHDT, CDR2 YYEEEE. The investigators made TCR beta cDNA from 500 ng total RNA, using a constant-region primer. Three nested multiplex PCR rounds of slightly modified ARM-PCR generated TCR beta libraries. Running 9 to 10 cycles apiece, the first two PCR rounds relied on TRBV1-TRBV30 forward primers together with a C-beta reverse primer. TCRdb ran MiXCR on the multiplex PCR reads and lists one entry per CDR3 protein. The data show some 320,000 distinct CDR3 sequences, approximately 65% seen once. Alongside blood RNA obtained from unsorted whole blood, germline DNA was also extracted. Blood samples of around 3.7 milliliters were drawn preoperatively. Points from the study as a whole: Unsorted bulk processing meant the study did not compare CD4+ and CD8+ repertoires.

Worth noting for this clonotype: The antigen is not known.

This TCR was sampled from a man aged 35 to 55 with primary liver carcinoma and hepatitis B virus infection. The chain employs TRBV5-6 and TRBJ2-2; no definite D call. Sample: peripheral blood. The CDR3 bases are TGTGCCAGCAGCTTGGGGGTCGCGAACACCGGGGAGCTGTTTTTT. The encoded protein is CASSLGVANTGELFF.